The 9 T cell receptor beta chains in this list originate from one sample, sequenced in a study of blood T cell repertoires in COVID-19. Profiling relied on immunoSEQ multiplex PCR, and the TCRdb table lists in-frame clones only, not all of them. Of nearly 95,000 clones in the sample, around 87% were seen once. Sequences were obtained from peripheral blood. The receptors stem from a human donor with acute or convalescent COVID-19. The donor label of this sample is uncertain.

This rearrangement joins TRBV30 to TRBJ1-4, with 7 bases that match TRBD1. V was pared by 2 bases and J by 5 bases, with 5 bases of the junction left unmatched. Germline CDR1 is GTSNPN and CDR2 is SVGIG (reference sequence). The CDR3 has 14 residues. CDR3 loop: CAWSFGQVNEKLFF. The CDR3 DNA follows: TGTGCCTGGAGTTTCGGACAGGTGAATGAAAAACTGTTTTTT. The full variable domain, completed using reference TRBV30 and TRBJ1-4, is SQTIHQWPATLVQPVGSPLSLECTVEGTSNPNLYWYRQAAGRGLQLLFYSVGIGQISSEVPQNLSASRPQDRQFILSSKKLLLSDSGFYLCAWSFGQVNEKLFFGSGTQLSVL.

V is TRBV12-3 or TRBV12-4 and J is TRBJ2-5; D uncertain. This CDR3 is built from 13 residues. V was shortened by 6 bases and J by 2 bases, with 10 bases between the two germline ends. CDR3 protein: CASRPTWQETQYF. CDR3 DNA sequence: TGTGCCAGCAGACCGACTTGGCAAGAGACCCAGTACTTC.

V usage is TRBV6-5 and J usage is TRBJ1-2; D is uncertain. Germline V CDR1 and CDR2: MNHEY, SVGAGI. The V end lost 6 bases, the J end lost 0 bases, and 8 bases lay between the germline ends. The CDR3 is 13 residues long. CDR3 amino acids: CASRGSANYGYTF. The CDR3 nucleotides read TGTGCCAGCAGGGGCTCTGCTAACTATGGCTACACCTTC.

The CDR3 reads CASSELPGGSYNEQFF. As DNA, the CDR3 is TGTGCCAGCAGTGAACTCCCTGGGGGGTCCTACAATGAGCAGTTCTTC. The chain combines TRBV6-1 with TRBJ2-1, with D maybe TRBD2 (6 bases). This CDR3 contains 16 residues. Germline CDR1 MNHNS, CDR2 SASEGT. The germline V and J ends were trimmed by 2 bases and 1 base, with 12 bases remaining between them.

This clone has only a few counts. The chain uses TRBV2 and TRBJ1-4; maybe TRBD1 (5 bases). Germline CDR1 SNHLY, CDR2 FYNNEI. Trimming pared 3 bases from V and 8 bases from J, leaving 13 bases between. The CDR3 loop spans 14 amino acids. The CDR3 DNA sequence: TGTGCCAGCAGTGACGGGGGGAATAGCGAAAAACTGTTTTTT. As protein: CASSDGGNSEKLFF.

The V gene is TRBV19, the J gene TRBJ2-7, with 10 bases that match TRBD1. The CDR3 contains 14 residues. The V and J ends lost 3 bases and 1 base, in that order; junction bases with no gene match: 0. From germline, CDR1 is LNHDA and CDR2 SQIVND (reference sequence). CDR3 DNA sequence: TGTGCCAGTAGTATGGGACAGGGGTCCTACGAGCAGTACTTC. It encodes CASSMGQGSYEQYF.

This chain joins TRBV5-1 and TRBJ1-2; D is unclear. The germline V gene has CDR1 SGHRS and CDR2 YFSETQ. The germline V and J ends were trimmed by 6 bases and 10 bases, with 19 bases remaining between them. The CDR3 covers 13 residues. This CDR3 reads CASNLEGVGFYTF. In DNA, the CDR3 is TGCGCCAGCAATCTAGAGGGAGTTGGATTCTACACCTTC.

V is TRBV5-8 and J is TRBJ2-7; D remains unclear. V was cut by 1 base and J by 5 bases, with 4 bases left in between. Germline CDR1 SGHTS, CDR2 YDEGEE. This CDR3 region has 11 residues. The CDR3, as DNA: TGTGCCAGCAGCTTGATTAACGAGCAGTACTTC. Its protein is CASSLINEQYF. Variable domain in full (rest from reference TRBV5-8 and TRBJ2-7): EAGVTQSPTHLIKTRGQQATLRCSPISGHTSVYWYQQALGLGLQFLLWYDEGEERNRGNFPPRFSGRQFPNYSSELNVNALELEDSALYLCASSLINEQYFGPGTRLTVT.

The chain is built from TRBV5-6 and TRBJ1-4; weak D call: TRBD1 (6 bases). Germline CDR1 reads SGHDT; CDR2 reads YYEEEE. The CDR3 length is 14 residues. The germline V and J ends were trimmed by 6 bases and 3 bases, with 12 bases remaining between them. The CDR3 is CASTLGAANEKLFF. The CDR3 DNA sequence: TGTGCCAGCACCCTGGGGGCGGCTAATGAAAAACTGTTTTTT.